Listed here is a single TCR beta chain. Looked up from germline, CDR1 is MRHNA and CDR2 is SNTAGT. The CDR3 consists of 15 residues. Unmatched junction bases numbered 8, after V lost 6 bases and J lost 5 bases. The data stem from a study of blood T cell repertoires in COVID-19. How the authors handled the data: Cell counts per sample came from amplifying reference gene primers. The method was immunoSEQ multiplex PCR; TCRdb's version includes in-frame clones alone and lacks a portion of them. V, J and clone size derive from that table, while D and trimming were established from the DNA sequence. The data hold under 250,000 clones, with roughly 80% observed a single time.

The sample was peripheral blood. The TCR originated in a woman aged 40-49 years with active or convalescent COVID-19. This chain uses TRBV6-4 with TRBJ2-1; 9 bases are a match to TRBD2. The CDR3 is CASSSGLAGNNEQFF. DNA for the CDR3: TGTGCCAGCAGCTCGGGGCTAGCGGGGAACAATGAGCAGTTCTTC.